Below are 26 T cell receptor beta chains sequenced from a single sample in a study of CD4 T cells in relation to SARS-CoV-2 and coronaviruses (dated by TCRdb to the early 2020s). Preparation of the library involved the immunoSEQ multiplex PCR assay. This immuneACCESS table, as held by TCRdb, lists in-frame sequences with V and J called but not all clones. Of the missing ones, under half trace to an unresolved V gene in checked studies; the others have no known cause. The table for this sample lists over 25,000 clones; around three quarters of them were counted only once. Of the sample, about 15% is held by the ten largest clones. CD4+ T cells from unexposed donors were collected before the COVID-19 pandemic (2011-2018). Following 10 days of culture, the EasySep CD4+ T cell isolation kit was used to isolate CD4+ T cells. For these receptors, no antigen is known. What was sequenced was CD4+ T cells from PBMCs, cultured in vitro. The origin of the receptors is a human donor in good health.

V and J are TRBV7-2 and TRBJ1-2; D remains ambiguous. The CDR3 has 14 residues. Trimming left V 0 bases short and J 8 bases short, with 13 bases between. Per germline, CDR1 SGHTA and CDR2 FQGNSA. CDR3 in amino acids: CASSLALATGGYTF. The CDR3 DNA reads TGTGCCAGCAGCTTAGCGTTGGCTACTGGGGGCTACACCTTC. Drawing the rest from reference TRBV7-2 and TRBJ1-2, the complete variable domain is GAGVSQSPSNKVTEKGKDVELRCDPISGHTALYWYRQSLGQGLEFLIYFQGNSAPDKSGLPSDRFSAERTGGSVSTLTIQRTQQEDSAVYLCASSLALATGGYTFGSGTRLTVV.

V is TRBV19 and J is TRBJ2-7; no clear D. The CDR3 runs to 14 residues. Per germline, CDR1 LNHDA and CDR2 SQIVND (reference sequence). The ends were cut back, 7 bases at V and 2 bases at J, with 15 bases in the middle. The CDR3 coding sequence is TGTGCCAGTAAAATCTCTCATTCGACCTACGAGCAGTACTTC. Encoded protein: CASKISHSTYEQYF.

As concerns this clone: At one end the junction does not follow the germline gene, possibly because of a read error. The chain is built from TRBV7-2 and TRBJ2-3; D might be TRBD2 (6 bases). This CDR3 is 16 amino acids long. The germline V gene encodes CDR1 SGHTA and CDR2 FQGNSA. CDR3 sequence: CASSLAFTRGADTQYF. In DNA, the CDR3 is TGTGCCAGCAGCCTAGCCTTCACCCGCGGGGCAGATACGCAGTATTTT.

This chain links TRBV5-6 with TRBJ2-5; TRBD1 might be the D (6 bases). CDR1 and CDR2 (germline): SGHDT, YYEEEE. The CDR3 has 15 amino acids. V shed 5 bases and J shed 5 bases, with 19 bases lying between them. The CDR3 region is CASRPQGLVGETQYF. The CDR3 DNA sequence: TGTGCCAGCAGGCCCCAGGGGCTGGTCGGGGAGACCCAGTACTTC.

V usage is TRBV6-4 and J usage is TRBJ1-5; weak D call: TRBD1 (5 bases). The CDR3 runs to 15 residues. Trimming removed 9 bases from V and 3 bases from J, with 18 bases in between. The V gene's germline CDR1 is MRHNA and CDR2 SNTAGT. CDR3 in amino acids: CASYSSTGPNQPQHF. Written as DNA, the CDR3 is TGTGCCAGTTATTCCTCCACAGGCCCCAATCAGCCCCAGCATTTT.

CDR3 DNA sequence: TGTGCCATCAGTGGGGCTGGGGCGGACAATCAGCCCCAGCATTTT. This encodes CAISGAGADNQPQHF. The chain carries TRBV10-3 and TRBJ1-5, with a tentative D call TRBD1 (5 bases). This CDR3 is built from 15 residues. Germline values: CDR1 ENHRY, CDR2 SYGVKD. Trimming removed 4 bases from V and 3 bases from J, with 13 bases in between.

The chain is built from TRBV24-1 and TRBJ2-5; 8 bases are shared with TRBD2. Germline V CDR1 and CDR2: KGHDR, SFDVKD. The CDR3 consists of 13 residues. With 6 bases clipped from V and 3 bases from J, the junction kept 2 bases outside the gene matches. This CDR3 is CATSTSGEETQYF. CDR3 DNA: TGTGCCACCAGTACTAGCGGTGAAGAGACCCAGTACTTC.

The chain has TRBV29-1 and TRBJ1-1, with unresolved D. Germline V gene lookup returns CDR1 SQVTM and CDR2 ANQGSEA. This CDR3 contains 11 residues. The ends were cut back, 6 bases at V and 3 bases at J, with 8 bases in the middle. This chain's CDR3 is CSVTRHTEAFF. The CDR3, as DNA: TGCAGCGTCACCCGTCACACTGAAGCTTTCTTT.

This chain links TRBV4-1 with TRBJ1-2, with 8 bases fitting TRBD1. Germline-derived CDR1 and CDR2 are MGHRA and YSYEKL. The V segment lost 0 bases and the J segment 5 bases; nucleotides outside the gene matches: 8. The CDR3 consists of 16 residues. CDR3 nucleotides: TGCGCCAGCAGCCAAGACAGGGGGCAAACTAGGTATGGCTACACCTTC. This translates into CASSQDRGQTRYGYTF.

In the case of this clone: Distinct nucleotide sequences in the sample also encode this CDR3. V and J are TRBV18 and TRBJ2-2; no firm D call. Looked up from germline, CDR1 is KGHSH and CDR2 is LQKENI. Trimming took 3 bases from V and 1 from J, leaving 3 bases between them. The CDR3 length is 13 residues. The CDR3 here is CASSPRNTGELFF. CDR3 sequence (DNA): TGTGCCAGCTCACCTAGGAACACCGGGGAGCTGTTTTTT.

The chain has TRBV5-4 and TRBJ2-7; TRBD1 is a possible D gene (7 bases). This CDR3 comprises 14 residues. Trimming shortened V by 5 bases and J by 3 bases, and 15 bases separated the two germline ends. Per the germline V gene, CDR1 is SGHNT and CDR2 is YYREEE (reference sequence). The CDR3 bases are TGTGCCAGCAGTCAGGGGGACTTGGTCTACGAGCAGTACTTC. It codes for CASSQGDLVYEQYF.

This CDR3 reads CASSLHGASRVYNEQFF. The CDR3 DNA sequence: TGTGCCAGCAGCCTGCACGGGGCCTCAAGGGTTTACAATGAGCAGTTCTTC. This rearrangement joins TRBV13 to TRBJ2-1; D is tentatively TRBD1 or TRBD2 (5 bases each). The V end was cut by 5 bases, the J end by 4 bases, with 21 bases between. This CDR3 comprises 17 residues. CDR1 and CDR2 from the germline V gene are PRHDT and FYEKMQ (reference sequence). Drawing the rest from reference TRBV13 and TRBJ2-1, the complete variable domain is AAGVIQSPRHLIKEKRETATLKCYPIPRHDTVYWYQQGPGQDPQFLISFYEKMQSDKGSIPDRFSAQQFSDYHSELNMSSLELGDSALYFCASSLHGASRVYNEQFFGPGTRLTVL.

This clone was seen a handful of times. The CDR3 loop is CASSPGQGFPGELFF. CDR3 nucleotide sequence: TGTGCCAGTAGCCCGGGACAGGGTTTTCCCGGGGAGCTGTTTTTT. J is TRBJ2-2 and V is TRBV19; 9 nucleotides line up with TRBD1. Unmatched junction bases numbered 8, after V lost 6 bases and J lost 6 bases. Germline assignment: CDR1 LNHDA and CDR2 SQIVND (reference sequence). This CDR3 is 15 amino acids long. Complete variable domain (other parts from reference TRBV19 and TRBJ2-2): DGGITQSPKYLFRKEGQNVTLSCEQNLNHDAMYWYRQDPGQGLRLIYYSQIVNDFQKGDIAEGYSVSREKKESFPLTVTSAQKNPTAFYLCASSPGQGFPGELFFGEGSRLTVL.

The CDR3 DNA reads TGCGCCAGCAGCTTGCTTCTGGGTAATACAGATACGCAGTATTTT. It encodes CASSLLLGNTDTQYF. V is TRBV5-1 and J is TRBJ2-3, with no clear D. The CDR3 has 15 residues. CDR1 and CDR2 (germline): SGHRS, YFSETQ. V dropped 1 base and J dropped 3 bases, with 12 bases sitting between them.

The rearrangement joins TRBV6-2 or TRBV6-3 to TRBJ2-1; no firm D call. The V end was cut by 4 bases, the J end by 0 bases, with 19 bases between. Per the germline V gene, CDR1 is MNHEY and CDR2 is SVGEGT. The CDR3 runs 18 residues. The CDR3 DNA follows: TGTGCCAGCAGTTCTCGTAAGGACCGACCGAGCTCCTACAATGAGCAGTTCTTC. This sequence encodes CASSSRKDRPSSYNEQFF.

The V and J genes are TRBV5-1 and TRBJ2-4; 8 nucleotides match TRBD2. The germline gives CDR1 SGHRS, CDR2 YFSETQ. The CDR3 totals 16 residues. V lost 4 bases, J lost 9 bases, and 15 bases stayed unmatched. The CDR3 region is CASSVTAAAGGGIQYF. CDR3 nucleotide sequence: TGCGCCAGCAGCGTAACAGCCGCGGCGGGGGGAGGCATTCAGTACTTC.

The chain uses TRBV18 and TRBJ2-5, with D possibly matching TRBD1 (5 bases). V was cut by 6 bases and J by 1 base, with 12 bases left in between. This CDR3 has 14 amino acids. Germline V gives CDR1 KGHSH, CDR2 LQKENI. CDR3 DNA sequence: TGTGCCAGCTCCCCAGGGTTGCTCCAAGAGACCCAGTACTTC. It is translated as CASSPGLLQETQYF.

This chain connects TRBV3-1 (or the pseudogene TRBV3-2) to TRBJ1-6; D may be TRBD1 (5 bases). Trimming took 1 base from V and 5 from J, leaving 12 bases between them. CDR3 length: 16 amino acids. Germline assignment: CDR1 LGHDT and CDR2 YNNKEL (reference sequence). CDR3 in amino acids: CASSQAQGIDNSPLHF. Written as DNA, the CDR3 is TGTGCCAGCAGCCAAGCGCAGGGTATCGATAATTCACCCCTCCACTTT.

This chain uses TRBV6-1 with TRBJ1-5; a weak D match, TRBD1 (5 bases). The CDR3 extends over 15 amino acids. V was shortened by 3 bases and J by 1 base, with 10 bases between the two germline ends. CDR1 and CDR2 from the germline V gene are MNHNS and SASEGT. CDR3 region: CASSDRWDSNQPQHF. The CDR3 nucleotides read TGTGCCAGCAGTGATCGGTGGGACAGCAATCAGCCCCAGCATTTT.

CDR3: CASSLESDRTDTQYF. Written as DNA, the CDR3 is TGCGCCAGCAGCTTGGAGTCAGATCGCACAGATACGCAGTATTTT. V is TRBV5-1 and J is TRBJ2-3; D gene uncertain. Germline V lookup: CDR1 SGHRS, CDR2 YFSETQ. The CDR3 is made up of 15 amino acids. V was clipped by 0 bases and J by 1 base, with 9 bases between them.

V gene TRBV7-8 combines with J gene TRBJ1-3; D call uncertain. There are 14 residues in the CDR3. Germline V gene lookup returns CDR1 SGHVS and CDR2 FQNEAQ. The ends were cut back, 5 bases at V and 2 bases at J, with 10 bases in the middle. DNA for the CDR3: TGTGCCAGCAGCGAGAGCTTTGCTGGAAACACCATATATTTT. Its protein product is CASSESFAGNTIYF.

This clone was found once. This rearrangement joins TRBV5-1 to TRBJ1-2; D ambiguous. The CDR3 runs 15 residues. Trimming cost V 0 bases and J 2 bases, with 11 bases left between them. Germline CDR1 is SGHRS and CDR2 is YFSETQ. CDR3 DNA: TGCGCCAGCAGCTTGGCGTCGGCAAACAACTATGGCTACACCTTC. Its protein is CASSLASANNYGYTF.

This sequence joins TRBV19 and TRBJ2-1; D not resolved. Trimming took 4 bases from V and 4 from J, leaving 11 bases between them. CDR3 length: 14 residues. Germline CDR1 reads LNHDA; CDR2 reads SQIVND (reference sequence). CDR3 sequence (DNA): TGTGCCAGTAGTACCCCCGGTCCTTACAATGAGCAGTTCTTC. Translated, it gives CASSTPGPYNEQFF.

The CDR3 nucleotides read TGTGCCAGCAGCCCACTCTCCGACAGGGGACCTAGAGATACGCAGTATTTT. Its translation: CASSPLSDRGPRDTQYF. V is TRBV5-6 and J is TRBJ2-3, with 8 bases identical to TRBD1. Germline CDR1 reads SGHDT; CDR2 reads YYEEEE. V dropped 4 bases and J dropped 5; count of bases not matched to a gene: 15. The CDR3 totals 17 residues.

The rearrangement uses TRBV7-2 and TRBJ2-7; 8 positions match TRBD2. The trim removed 6 bases at V and 6 bases at J, leaving 13 bases unmatched. The V gene's germline CDR1 is SGHTA and CDR2 FQGNSA. This CDR3 has 15 residues. In nucleotides, the CDR3 is TGTGCCAGCAGTCCCACCGGGACTAGTAGGGGCGAGCAGTACTTC. It is translated as CASSPTGTSRGEQYF.

This chain links TRBV5-4 with TRBJ2-1; 8 bases match TRBD1. The germline CDR1 and CDR2 sequences are SGHNT and YYREEE (reference sequence). V was pared by 5 bases and J by 7 bases, with 8 bases of the junction left unmatched. CDR3 length: 14 residues. The CDR3 loop reads CASSDRGNWNEQFF. In DNA, the CDR3 is TGTGCCAGCAGTGACAGGGGTAATTGGAATGAGCAGTTCTTC.